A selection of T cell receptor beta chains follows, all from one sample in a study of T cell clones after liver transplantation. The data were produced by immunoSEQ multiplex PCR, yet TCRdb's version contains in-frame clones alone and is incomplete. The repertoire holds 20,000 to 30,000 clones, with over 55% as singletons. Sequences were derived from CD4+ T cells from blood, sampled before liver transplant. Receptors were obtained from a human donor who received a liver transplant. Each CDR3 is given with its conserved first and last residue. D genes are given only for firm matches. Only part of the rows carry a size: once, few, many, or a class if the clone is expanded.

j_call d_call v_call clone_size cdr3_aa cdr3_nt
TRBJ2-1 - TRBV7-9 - CASSLTLTPGQFF TGTGCCAGCAGCTTAACCCTGACCCCGGGGCAGTTCTTC
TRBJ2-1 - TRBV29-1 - CSARTRGSYNEQFF TGCAGCGCCAGGACTAGGGGGTCCTACAATGAGCAGTTCTTC
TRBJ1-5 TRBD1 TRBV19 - CASSPDRSNQPQHF TGTGCCAGTAGCCCGGACAGGTCCAATCAGCCCCAGCATTTT
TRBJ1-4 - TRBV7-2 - CASSPSGDATNEKLFF TGTGCCAGCAGCCCTTCGGGGGATGCAACTAATGAAAAACTGTTTTTT
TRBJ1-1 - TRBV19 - CASKITRRDTEAFF TGTGCCAGCAAAATCACCCGGAGGGACACTGAAGCTTTCTTT
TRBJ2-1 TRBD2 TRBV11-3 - CASSLGLAGPSSYNEQFF TGTGCCAGCAGCTTAGGACTAGCGGGACCGAGCTCCTACAATGAGCAGTTCTTC
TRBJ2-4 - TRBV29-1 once CSVEDRVIQYF TGCAGCGTTGAAGATCGGGTCATTCAGTACTTC
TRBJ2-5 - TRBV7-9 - CASSSLWGGLQETQYF TGTGCCAGCAGCTCCCTCTGGGGGGGCCTCCAAGAGACCCAGTACTTC
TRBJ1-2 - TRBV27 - CASSPTPGQTNYGYTF TGTGCCAGCAGTCCAACCCCGGGACAAACCAACTATGGCTACACCTTC
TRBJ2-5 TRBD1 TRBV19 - CASSLQGAGKETQYF TGTGCCAGTAGTCTACAGGGGGCGGGCAAAGAGACCCAGTACTTC